This T cell receptor (beta chain) was sequenced during a study of beta chain features in type 1 diabetes. About the study: Sorted cells examined across all samples numbered some 98 million.

Isolation of CD4+ naive, central memory, regulatory and stem cell-like memory cells was achieved by sorting via CD45RO/CCR7/CD25/CD127/CD95/CD27. Sorted cells reached over 95% purity in every population. The sequenced template was cDNA made from the entire isolated RNA. This table comes from immunoSEQ multiplex PCR, and its TCRdb copy is limited to in-frame clones, with some not included. This repertoire shows over 300,000 clones, around 7.6% found once; its top ten account for around 0.45%. Findings and caveats of the study: There was a moderate but significant shortening of TCRB CDR3s in all four CD4+ subsets of Type 1 diabetes patients.

As regards this clone: Its antigen is as yet unknown.

The germline gives CDR1 SEHNR, CDR2 FQNEAQ (reference sequence). The ends lost 7 bases at V and 5 bases at J; junction bases unmatched: 3. The CDR3 is made up of 12 amino acids. The clonotype originates from a woman between 18 and 29 years old in good health. The chain is built from TRBV7-9 and TRBJ1-1, with 8 bases matching TRBD1. Sequencing was carried out using central memory CD4+ T cells from blood. The CDR3 DNA follows: TGTGCCAGCACCCAGGGGGCGACTGAAGCTTTCTTT. This codes for CASTQGATEAFF. The variable domain in full, completed from reference TRBV7-9 and TRBJ1-1, reads DTGVSQNPRHKITKRGQNVTFRCDPISEHNRLYWYRQTLGQGPEFLTYFQNEAQLEKSRLLSDRFSAERPKGSFSTLEIQRTEQGDSAMYLCASTQGATEAFFGQGTRLTVV.